This T cell receptor (beta chain) stems from a study of blood T cell repertoires in COVID-19. The table came from immunoSEQ multiplex PCR; TCRdb's copy has only in-frame clones and leaves some out. The table shows over 140,000 clones, with 75% to 80% occurring only once. The CDR3 runs 13 residues. The V end lost 7 bases, the J end lost 1 base, and 11 bases lay between the germline ends. The germline gives CDR1 SNHLY, CDR2 FYNNEI. This clone was detected only a few times. What was sequenced was PBMCs or T cells enriched from blood (not recorded which). The chain has TRBV2 and TRBJ2-7; the D gene is possibly TRBD1 (5 bases). This receptor was identified in a woman in her forties or fifties who had recovered from COVID-19. The CDR3 bases are TGTGCCAGCACCGGACAAACGTCCTACGAGCAGTACTTC. This gives the protein CASTGQTSYEQYF.